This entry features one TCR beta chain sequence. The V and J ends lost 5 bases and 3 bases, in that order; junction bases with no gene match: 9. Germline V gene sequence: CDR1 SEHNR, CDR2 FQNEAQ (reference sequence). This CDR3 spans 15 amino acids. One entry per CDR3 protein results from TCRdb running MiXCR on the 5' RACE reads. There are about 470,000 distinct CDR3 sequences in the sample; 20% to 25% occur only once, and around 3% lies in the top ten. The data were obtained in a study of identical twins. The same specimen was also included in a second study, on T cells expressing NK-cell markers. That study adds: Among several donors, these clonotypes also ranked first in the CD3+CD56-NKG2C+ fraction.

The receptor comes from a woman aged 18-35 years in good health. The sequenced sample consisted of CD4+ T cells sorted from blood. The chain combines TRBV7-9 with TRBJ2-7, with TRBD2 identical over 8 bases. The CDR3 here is CASSPKAGADYEQYF. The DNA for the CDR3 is TGTGCCAGCAGCCCCAAAGCGGGGGCCGACTACGAGCAGTACTTC.